The clone carrying this TCR beta chain was seen just once. Per the original data handling: Cell counts per sample came from amplifying reference gene primers. Measured with immunoSEQ multiplex PCR; TCRdb has only the in-frame clones, and not every one. D and trimming come from the DNA, and the V and J calls and clone size come from that table. The data contain about 390,000 clones, about 90% of them singletons. This sample was included in a study of blood T cell repertoires in COVID-19. The overall study: The samples span acute and convalescent COVID-19 from the United States, Italy and Spain. The cDNA or gDNA used as material had been derived from T cells, B-cell-depleted T cells, or PBMCs.

Seattle patient enrollment occurred during active infection, with longitudinal follow-up thereafter. This clonotype was sampled from an older woman with COVID-19, enrolled during active disease. Sequenced material: peripheral blood.

This CDR3 reads CASSLDLGGNTIYF. As DNA, the CDR3 is TGCGCCAGCAGCTTGGACCTAGGTGGAAACACCATATATTTT. This chain uses TRBV5-1 with TRBJ1-3, with unresolved D. Trimming took off 0 bases at V and 3 bases at J, with 7 bases between the two ends. This CDR3 region has 14 residues. Per germline, CDR1 SGHRS and CDR2 YFSETQ.